This TCR beta chain was sequenced for a study of healthy donors' naive CD4 and CD8 T cells (dated by TCRdb to between 2014 and 2016). General notes on the study: Donors were chosen to span three age groups (20-25, 40-50 and 60-70 years, over 5 each), with mean age about 46 and half female. The study sequenced rearranged TCR alpha and beta chains from naive CD4+ and CD8+ T cells to test how TCR variation relates to lineage commitment. Peripheral blood mononuclear cells were obtained from 18 unrelated, healthy individuals. Donors were HLA-typed by sequencing at HLA-A, -B, -C, -DRB1, -DQB1 and -DPB1 using the SBTexcellerator protocol, an ABI3130xl analyzer and SBTengine software. The TCR alpha libraries followed the same workflow as the beta chain, except for a newly designed primer set that covered all functional IMGT alpha gene variants. The full study reports these points: Most V and J gene segments were reportedly biased between naive CD4+ and CD8+ cells, consistently across donors and independent of HLA genotype. Around 13% of the variance in CD4/CD8 propensity appeared to be explained jointly by V genes, J genes and CDR3 charge, in a largely additive manner. In both chains, CD4+ lineage was associated with a positively charged CDR3, and CD8+ lineage was associated with a negatively charged CDR3. Because alpha and beta chains were sequenced in bulk and could not be paired, combined chain effects were not evaluated. The study did not directly address whether homeostatic proliferation of naive T cells might have biased the repertoire.

The trim is 4 bases for V and 6 bases for J, with a gap of 13 bases between the germline ends. CDR1 and CDR2 are drawn from the germline V gene: ENHRY, SYGVKD. Including the terminal cysteine and valine, the CDR3 comprises 13 residues. Only the CDR3 region is kept as DNA, spanning 39 bases read in frame from base 1. The sequencing machine was a 454 GS FLX Titanium. A previously published linear amplification protocol was used to build the TCR libraries, starting from around 520 ng of total RNA. Sequencing was performed on the Roche/454 Genome Sequencer with Titanium chemistry. The paper's processing steps were these. A total of 78,498 rearranged TCR alpha transcripts were sequenced from 5 of the healthy donors. Duplicate transcripts were dropped, and unique TCR clonotypes were identified by the CDR3 junction according to IMGT nomenclature. Logistic regression in R 2.13.0 modeled CD4 versus CD8 status as a function of V and J genes, with adjustment for donor effects and Bonferroni correction for multiple testing. TCRdb took the public reads, trimmed them with fastp at Q25, ran MiXCR for clone calling and kept in-frame beta chains. Each CDR3 protein gets just one entry, which takes the most common genes and DNA from the rows behind it. The V and J calls, along with clone size, are taken from TCRdb and not from the paper's own processing. The sample table contains roughly 200,000 distinct CDR3 sequences; only one count was recorded for around 80% of them. Of the sample, 2.3% is held by the ten largest clones.

Cells with a CD4+CD8-CD45RO-CD45RA+ profile were isolated by FACS and defined as naive CD4+ T cells, and those with a CD8+CD4-CD45RA+CD27bright profile were defined as naive CD8+ T cells. Sorting used antibodies against CD4 (RPA-T4), CD8 (SK1), CD27 (O323), CD45RA (HI100) and CD45RO (UCHL1). Only one count was recorded for this clonotype. This receptor's antigen is unknown. No base quality values were provided; no much bigger clone lies one nucleotide off. Evidence from one read is weak. The sequencing sample was made of naive CD4+ and CD8+ T cells sorted from blood, pooled from several donors. Interpreted using the paper, the cell subset or site label stands for: FACS-sorted naive CD4+ (CD45RO-CD45RA+) and naive CD8+ (CD45RA+CD27bright) T cells. The TCR sequence derives from a pool of human donors in good health; the sample pools cells from several healthy donors. Recombination connected TRBV10-3 to TRBJ2-7; no confident D gene assignment can be made. The CDR3 region has the sequence CAISGGGRSEQYV. The sequenced DNA is TGTGCCATCAGTGGCGGCGGCCGGAGCGAGCAGTACGTC.